This T cell receptor beta chain was recovered during a study of human versus mouse CDR3 diversity and MHC coevolution. Study information: Reportedly, immunoSEQ detects one in 200,000 T cells with minimized PCR bias. Samples had between roughly 5.5 x 10^6 and 1.6 x 10^7 valid reads. Overall study results and limits: iCHAO1 estimated the human TCR beta repertoire at some 1.6 million clonotypes.

Sorting isolated naive CD4 T cells lacking CD45RO and expressing CD62L. As for this clone: Its antigen remains unknown.

Germline CDR1 reads MNHEY; CDR2 reads SMNVEV (reference sequence). Trimming at V came to 9 bases and at J to 1 base, leaving 8 bases not matched to a gene. The CDR3 sequence is 14 residues long. Generated by immunoSEQ multiplex PCR, the TCRdb table keeps only in-frame clones and is missing some. The sample contains about 73,000 clones, roughly 90% of which appear only once. Sequenced sample: naive CD4+ T cells from blood. The subset is: CD45RO-negative CD62L-positive naive CD4 T cells. This rearrangement joins TRBV27 to TRBJ1-2, with 7 bases that match TRBD1. The source of this sequence is a person between 30 and 69 years old in good health. CDR3 loop: CASPGDSFNYGYTF. Here the CDR3 DNA reads TGTGCCAGTCCAGGGGACAGCTTTAACTATGGCTACACCTTC.